Listed here are 11 T cell receptor beta chains from one sample, sequenced in a study of siplizumab effects on memory and regulatory T cells. Sequencing used immunoSEQ multiplex PCR; TCRdb keeps in-frame clones, though not all of them. Of over 85,000 clones listed, roughly 96% are singletons. Material for sequencing was naive CD4+ T cells sorted from blood. The receptors shown here come from a human donor in good health.

The rearrangement uses TRBV5-6 and TRBJ2-3; TRBD2 matches 10 bases. V lost 0 bases to trimming and J lost 4 bases; unmatched junction nucleotides: 2. The CDR3 is made up of 15 amino acids. The V gene's germline CDR1 is SGHDT and CDR2 YYEEEE. CDR3 bases: TGTGCCAGCAGCTTGGACAGCGGGGGGGCAGATACGCAGTATTTT. It yields the protein CASSLDSGGADTQYF.

This clone was found a few times. This sample includes further DNA sequences coding for the same CDR3. This chain links TRBV18 with TRBJ1-1; no definite D call. There are 14 residues in the CDR3. Deletions cut 2 bases from V and 1 base from J, with 8 bases between. The germline gives CDR1 KGHSH, CDR2 LQKENI. CDR3 amino acids: CASSPSGGNTEAFF. DNA of the CDR3: TGTGCCAGCTCACCATCGGGTGGGAACACTGAAGCTTTCTTT.

CDR3 protein: CASSLSTGGGSPLHF. The CDR3 nucleotides are TGCGCCAGCAGCTTGAGTACAGGGGGGGGTTCACCCCTCCACTTT. The gene calls are TRBV5-1 and TRBJ1-6; TRBD1 aligns across 8 bases. The CDR3 is made up of 15 amino acids. Losses at the gene ends were 1 base for V and 9 bases for J; bases not matched to a gene: 6. In germline, CDR1 is SGHRS, CDR2 YFSETQ.

This chain connects TRBV5-1 to TRBJ2-2; D is perhaps TRBD1 (5 bases). The CDR3 is 15 residues long. V was trimmed by 0 bases and J by 4 bases, leaving 10 bases between them. Germline lookup yields CDR1 SGHRS and CDR2 YFSETQ. For the CDR3, the DNA is TGCGCCAGCAGCTTGGATAGGGGCCCCACCGGGGAGCTGTTTTTT. It yields the protein CASSLDRGPTGELFF.

The chain recombines TRBV2 with TRBJ2-3; possible D gene TRBD2, 5 bases. Germline lookup yields CDR1 SNHLY and CDR2 FYNNEI. The V and J ends lost 6 bases and 4 bases respectively, with 14 bases between them. This CDR3 spans 14 amino acids. The CDR3 DNA reads TGTGCCAGCAGCACTAGTGAGGGCCCAGATACGCAGTATTTT. Translated: CASSTSEGPDTQYF.

The gene calls are TRBV7-9 and TRBJ2-1; D unclear. Germline V gives CDR1 SEHNR, CDR2 FQNEAQ (reference sequence). Trimming left V 3 bases short and J 8 bases short, with 8 bases between. The length of the CDR3 is 12 residues. The CDR3 reads CASSFGVYEQFF. The CDR3 nucleotides read TGTGCCAGCAGCTTCGGTGTATATGAGCAGTTCTTC.

The chain combines TRBV28 with TRBJ1-6; D is undetermined. The CDR3 spans 14 residues. V was clipped by 6 bases and J by 7 bases, with 13 bases between them. The germline CDR1 and CDR2 sequences are MDHEN and SYDVKM. DNA of the CDR3: TGTGCCAGCAGGACTGACCCGCGAAATTCACCCCTCCACTTT. It encodes CASRTDPRNSPLHF. Combining the CDR3 with reference TRBV28 and TRBJ1-6 gives the whole variable domain DVKVTQSSRYLVKRTGEKVFLECVQDMDHENMFWYRQDPGLGLRLIYFSYDVKMKEKGDIPEGYSVSREKKERFSLILESASTNQTSMYLCASRTDPRNSPLHFGNGTRLTVT.

The chain uses TRBV5-1 and TRBJ1-3; TRBD1 aligns across 7 bases. Per germline, CDR1 SGHRS and CDR2 YFSETQ. This CDR3 is built from 15 residues. The V segment lost 3 bases and the J segment 0 bases; nucleotides outside the gene matches: 3. CDR3 sequence (DNA): TGCGCCAGCAGCTACGAGGGGGCCTCTGGAAACACCATATATTTT. Translated: CASSYEGASGNTIYF.

This sequence joins TRBV7-9 and TRBJ1-1; the D gene is possibly TRBD1 (5 bases). CDR1 and CDR2 from the germline V gene are SEHNR and FQNEAQ (reference sequence). V was shortened by 5 bases and J by 5 bases, with 12 bases between the two germline ends. CDR3 length: 13 amino acids. The DNA for the CDR3 is TGTGCCAGCAGCGCACTAGGGGTGACTGAAGCTTTCTTT. Protein product: CASSALGVTEAFF.

The chain links TRBV2 to TRBJ1-2; D is unresolved. The CDR3 length is 12 residues. V was cut by 8 bases and J by 2 bases, with 9 bases left in between. From germline, CDR1 is SNHLY and CDR2 FYNNEI. CDR3 protein: CASYSRNYGYTF. The DNA of the CDR3 is TGTGCCAGCTATAGCAGAAACTATGGCTACACCTTC.

This chain uses TRBV7-7 with TRBJ2-2, with D tentatively TRBD2 (6 bases). V lost 3 bases, J lost 0 bases, and 8 bases lay in between. CDR1 and CDR2 from the germline V gene are SSHAT and FNYEAQ (reference sequence). This CDR3 region has 15 residues. CDR3: CASSLGGTNTGELFF. For the CDR3, the DNA is TGTGCCAGCAGCTTGGGCGGGACGAACACCGGGGAGCTGTTTTTT. The variable domain in full, completed from reference TRBV7-7 and TRBJ2-2, reads GAGVSQSPRYKVTKRGQDVTLRCDPISSHATLYWYQQALGQGPEFLTYFNYEAQPDKSGLPSDRFSAERPEGSISTLTIQRTEQRDSAMYRCASSLGGTNTGELFFGEGSRLTVL.